This T cell receptor beta chain was identified in a study of T cell changes during pregnancy in multiple sclerosis. Using immunoSEQ multiplex PCR, the repertoire was profiled, and TCRdb retains in-frame clones only, with some absent. The data hold around 52,000 clones, with 92% observed a single time. This clone was counted only a few times. Per germline, CDR1 MNHNS and CDR2 SASEGT. Trimming cost V 3 bases and J 8 bases, with 10 bases left between them. The CDR3 loop spans 12 amino acids. The material was CD4+ T cells from peripheral blood mononuclear cells, obtained after pregnancy. The source is a female donor in good health, enrolled as a control in a pregnancy study. The chain recombines TRBV6-1 with TRBJ1-2; no definite D call. The CDR3 DNA reads TGTGCCAGCAGTGACGCAGCGGTCGGCTACACCTTC. Residues: CASSDAAVGYTF.